This TCR beta chain was captured in a study of blood T cell repertoires in COVID-19. CDR1 and CDR2 from the germline V gene are SGHAT and FQDESV (reference sequence). This CDR3 is built from 13 residues. The germline V and J ends were trimmed by 3 bases and 1 base, with 7 bases remaining between them. Profiled with immunoSEQ multiplex PCR; TCRdb holds only in-frame clones, not every one. The top ten hold around 7% of the sample, which has some 180,000 clones, under 90% seen once. Sequenced: peripheral blood. The chain employs TRBV11-1 and TRBJ2-7, with no clear D. The receptor was isolated from a man aged 35 to 55 with acute or convalescent COVID-19. CDR3 in amino acids: CASSLEQSYEQYF. The CDR3 nucleotides read TGTGCCAGCAGCTTGGAACAGTCCTACGAGCAGTACTTC. Looking up the rest from reference TRBV11-1 and TRBJ2-7 gives the full variable domain: EAEVAQSPRYKITEKSQAVAFWCDPISGHATLYWYRQILGQGPELLVQFQDESVVDDSQLPKDRFSAERLKGVDSTLKIQPAELGDSAMYLCASSLEQSYEQYFGPGTRLTVT.